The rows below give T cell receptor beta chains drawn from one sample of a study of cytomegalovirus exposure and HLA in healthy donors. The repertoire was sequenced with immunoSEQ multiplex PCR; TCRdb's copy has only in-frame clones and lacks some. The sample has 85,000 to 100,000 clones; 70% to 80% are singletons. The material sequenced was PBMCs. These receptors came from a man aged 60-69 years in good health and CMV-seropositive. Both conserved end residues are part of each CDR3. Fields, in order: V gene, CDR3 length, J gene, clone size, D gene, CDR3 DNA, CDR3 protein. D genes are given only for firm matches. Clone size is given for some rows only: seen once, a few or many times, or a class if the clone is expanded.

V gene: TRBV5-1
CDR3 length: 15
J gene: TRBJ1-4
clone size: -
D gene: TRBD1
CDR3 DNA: TGCGCCAGCAGCCAGGGACGGGACAGATCTGAAAAACTGTTTTTT
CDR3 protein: CASSQGRDRSEKLFF

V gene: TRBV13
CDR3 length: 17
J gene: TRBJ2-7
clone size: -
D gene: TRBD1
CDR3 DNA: TGTGCCAGCAGTTCCACAGGGGGCAAAAGGGCTTCTTACGAGCAGTACTTC
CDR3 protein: CASSSTGGKRASYEQYF

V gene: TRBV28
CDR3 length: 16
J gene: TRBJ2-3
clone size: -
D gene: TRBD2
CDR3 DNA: TGTGCCAGCAGTTTATTAAGTGGGGGGGGCACAGATACGCAGTATTTT
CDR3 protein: CASSLLSGGGTDTQYF

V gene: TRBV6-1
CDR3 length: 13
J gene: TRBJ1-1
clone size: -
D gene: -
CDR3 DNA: TGTGCCAGCAGTGAGACTCTGCAGGGTACAGCTTTCTTT
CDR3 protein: CASSETLQGTAFF

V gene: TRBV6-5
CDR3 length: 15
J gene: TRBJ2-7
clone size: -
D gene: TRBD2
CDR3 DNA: TGTGCCAGCAGTTACTCAACCAGCGGGAGTTACGAGCAGTACTTC
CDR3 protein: CASSYSTSGSYEQYF

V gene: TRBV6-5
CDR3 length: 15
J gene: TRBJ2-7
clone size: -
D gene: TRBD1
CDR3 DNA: TGTGCCAGCAGTTACGTTCAGGGGGCCCACAACGAGCAGTACTTC
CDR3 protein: CASSYVQGAHNEQYF

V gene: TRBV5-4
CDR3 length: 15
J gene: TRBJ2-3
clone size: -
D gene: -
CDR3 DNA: TGTGCCAGCAGCTTTGGTGGGTTAGGCACAGGTACGCAGTATTTT
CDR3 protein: CASSFGGLGTGTQYF

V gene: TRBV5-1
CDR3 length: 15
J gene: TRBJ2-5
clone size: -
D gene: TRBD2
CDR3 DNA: TGCGCCAGCAGCTTGGTCCCGGGAGGGGAAGAGACCCAGTACTTC
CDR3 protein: CASSLVPGGEETQYF

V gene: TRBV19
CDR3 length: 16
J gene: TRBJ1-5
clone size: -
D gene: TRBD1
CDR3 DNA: TGTGCCAGTAGTACTACTACAGGGGTAAGCAATCAGCCCCAGCATTTT
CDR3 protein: CASSTTTGVSNQPQHF

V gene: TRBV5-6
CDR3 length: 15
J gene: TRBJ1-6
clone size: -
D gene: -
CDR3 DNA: TGTGCCAGCAGCTTGGCCCCCAGGGGTAATTCACCCCTCCACTTT
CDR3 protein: CASSLAPRGNSPLHF

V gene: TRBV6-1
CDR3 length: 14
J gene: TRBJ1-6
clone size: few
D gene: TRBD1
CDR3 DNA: TGTGCCAGCCTCCGGGACAGCTATAATTCACCCCTCCACTTT
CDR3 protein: CASLRDSYNSPLHF

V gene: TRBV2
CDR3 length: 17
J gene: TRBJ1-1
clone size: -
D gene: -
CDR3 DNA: TGTGCCAGCAGTCCCAGGGCGGCCGTCAACAGTAACACTGAAGCTTTCTTT
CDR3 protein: CASSPRAAVNSNTEAFF

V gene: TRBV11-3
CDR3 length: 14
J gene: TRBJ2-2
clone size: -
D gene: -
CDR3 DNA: TGTGCCAGCAGCTTAGGACTGAACACCGGGGAGCTGTTTTTT
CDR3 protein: CASSLGLNTGELFF

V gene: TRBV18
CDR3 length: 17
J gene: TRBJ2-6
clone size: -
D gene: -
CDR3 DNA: TGTGCCAGCTCACCGGTTCAGGCCTACTCTGGGGCCAACGTCCTGACTTTC
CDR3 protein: CASSPVQAYSGANVLTF

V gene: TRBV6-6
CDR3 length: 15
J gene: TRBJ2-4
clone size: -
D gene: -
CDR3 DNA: TGTGCCAGCGGGTCAGCTCGACAGCTTAAAAACATTCAGTACTTC
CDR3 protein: CASGSARQLKNIQYF

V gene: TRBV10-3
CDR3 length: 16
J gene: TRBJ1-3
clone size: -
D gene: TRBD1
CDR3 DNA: TGTGCCATCAGTGCGGAGAGAGGGGGCGATGGAAACACCATATATTTT
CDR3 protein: CAISAERGGDGNTIYF

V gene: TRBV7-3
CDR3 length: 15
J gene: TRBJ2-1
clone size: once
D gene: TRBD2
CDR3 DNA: TGTGCCAGCAGTCCAAGCGGGGGCTCCTACAATGAGCAGTTCTTC
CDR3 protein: CASSPSGGSYNEQFF

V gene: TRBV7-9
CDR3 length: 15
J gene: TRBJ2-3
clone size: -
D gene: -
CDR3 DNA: TGTGCCAGCAGCCGACAGGCGTTCTCGACAGATACGCAGTATTTT
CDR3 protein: CASSRQAFSTDTQYF

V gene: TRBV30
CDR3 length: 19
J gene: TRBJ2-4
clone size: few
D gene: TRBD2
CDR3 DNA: TGTGCCTGGAGATCCGCGGGACTAGCGGGGGGTCGAGCCAAAAACATTCAGTACTTC
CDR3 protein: CAWRSAGLAGGRAKNIQYF

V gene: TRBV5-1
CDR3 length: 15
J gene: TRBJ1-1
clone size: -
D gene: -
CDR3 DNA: TGCGCCAGCAGCGCGGGGGGGAAGATGAACACTGAAGCTTTCTTT
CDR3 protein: CASSAGGKMNTEAFF

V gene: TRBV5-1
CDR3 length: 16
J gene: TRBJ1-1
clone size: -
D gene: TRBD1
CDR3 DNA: TGCGCCAGCAACCTCTCGGGACAGGGCGGGAACACTGAAGCTTTCTTT
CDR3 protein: CASNLSGQGGNTEAFF

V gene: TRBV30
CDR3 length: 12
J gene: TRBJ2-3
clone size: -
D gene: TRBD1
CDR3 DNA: TGTGCCTGGACGACAGGGGGTAAGGTGAGGTATTTT
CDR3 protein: CAWTTGGKVRYF

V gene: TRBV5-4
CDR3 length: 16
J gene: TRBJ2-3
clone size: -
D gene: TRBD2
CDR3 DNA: TGTGCCAGCACCGGACTAGCGGGGGGTGGCACAGATACGCAGTATTTT
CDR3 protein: CASTGLAGGGTDTQYF

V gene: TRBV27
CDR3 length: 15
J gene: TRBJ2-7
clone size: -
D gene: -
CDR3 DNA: TGTGCCAGCAGTTTAAACTCCTTGAGCTCCTACGAGCAGTACTTC
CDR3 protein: CASSLNSLSSYEQYF

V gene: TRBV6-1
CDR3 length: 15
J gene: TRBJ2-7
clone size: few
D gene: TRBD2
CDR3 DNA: TGTGCCAGCAGTCCTACGACTAGCGGTACCTACGAGCAGTACTTC
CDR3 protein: CASSPTTSGTYEQYF

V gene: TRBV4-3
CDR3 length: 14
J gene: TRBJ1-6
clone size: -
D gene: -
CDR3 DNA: TGCGCCAGCAGCCAAGTTAGGGGGAACTCACCCCTCCACTTT
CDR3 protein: CASSQVRGNSPLHF

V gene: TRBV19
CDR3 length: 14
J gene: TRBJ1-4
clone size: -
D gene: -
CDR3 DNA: TGTGCCAGTAGTATGAAGGTGGAGGGAAGAAAACTGTTTTTT
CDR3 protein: CASSMKVEGRKLFF

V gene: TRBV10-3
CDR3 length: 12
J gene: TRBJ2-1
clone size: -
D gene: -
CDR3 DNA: TGTGCCATCAGTGAGTGGGGAGGTGAGCAGTTCTTC
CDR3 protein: CAISEWGGEQFF

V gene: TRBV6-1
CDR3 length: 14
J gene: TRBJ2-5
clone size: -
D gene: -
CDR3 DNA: TGTGCCAGCAGGCGGCCGGGACTCCTGGAGACCCAGTACTTC
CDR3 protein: CASRRPGLLETQYF

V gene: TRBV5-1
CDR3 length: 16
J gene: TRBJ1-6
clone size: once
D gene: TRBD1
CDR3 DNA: TGCGCCAGCAGCCACGGGACAGGGAATACTAATTCACCCCTCCACTTT
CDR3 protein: CASSHGTGNTNSPLHF

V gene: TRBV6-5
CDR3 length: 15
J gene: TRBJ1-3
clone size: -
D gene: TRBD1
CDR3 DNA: TGTGCCAGCAGTTACGACAGGGGCCGGGGAAACACCATATATTTT
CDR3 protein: CASSYDRGRGNTIYF

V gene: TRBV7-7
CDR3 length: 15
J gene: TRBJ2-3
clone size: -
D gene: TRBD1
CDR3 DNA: TGTGCTAGCAGCTCTGGGACAGGGAGCACAGATACGCAGTATTTT
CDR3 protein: CASSSGTGSTDTQYF

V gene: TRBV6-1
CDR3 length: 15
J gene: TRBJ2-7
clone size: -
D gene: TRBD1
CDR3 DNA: TGTGCCAGCAGTGAAGAAGGGACAGGGATTTACGAGCAGTACTTC
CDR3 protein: CASSEEGTGIYEQYF

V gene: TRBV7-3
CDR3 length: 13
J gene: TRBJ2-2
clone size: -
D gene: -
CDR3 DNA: TGTGCCAGCAGCTTAACTAGCACCGGGGAGCTGTTTTTT
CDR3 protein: CASSLTSTGELFF

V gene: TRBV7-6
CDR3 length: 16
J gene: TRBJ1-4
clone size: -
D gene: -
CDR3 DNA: TGTGCCAGCAGCTTAAATATGGGGGGAACTAATGAAAAACTGTTTTTT
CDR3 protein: CASSLNMGGTNEKLFF

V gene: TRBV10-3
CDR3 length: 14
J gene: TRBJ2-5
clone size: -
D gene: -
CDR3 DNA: TGTGCCATCAGTGAGTCAGCGGCCTACGGGACCCAGTACTTC
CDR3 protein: CAISESAAYGTQYF

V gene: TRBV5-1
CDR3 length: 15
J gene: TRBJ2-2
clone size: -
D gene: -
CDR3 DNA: TGCGCCAGCAGCTTGGAGGGGGGGAGCCCCGGGGAGCTGTTTTTT
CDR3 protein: CASSLEGGSPGELFF

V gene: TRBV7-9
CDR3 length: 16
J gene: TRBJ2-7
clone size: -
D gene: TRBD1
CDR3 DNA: TGTGCCAGCAGCTTAGAAACAGGGGGCGTCTTCCACGAGCAGTACTTC
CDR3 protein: CASSLETGGVFHEQYF

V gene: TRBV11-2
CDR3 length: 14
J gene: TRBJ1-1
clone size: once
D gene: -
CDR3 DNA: TGTGCCAGCAGCTCCCCGGCGAGGTACACTGAAGCTTTCTTT
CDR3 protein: CASSSPARYTEAFF

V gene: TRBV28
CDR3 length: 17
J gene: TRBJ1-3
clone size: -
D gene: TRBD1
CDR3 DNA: TGTGCCAGCAGTCGGGGACAGGGGGCGATTCGGGGAAACACCATATATTTT
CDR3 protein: CASSRGQGAIRGNTIYF

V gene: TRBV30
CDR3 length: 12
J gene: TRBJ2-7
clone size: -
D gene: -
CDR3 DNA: TGTGCCTTATTGGGACAAAGGAGCGAGCAGTACTTC
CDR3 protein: CALLGQRSEQYF

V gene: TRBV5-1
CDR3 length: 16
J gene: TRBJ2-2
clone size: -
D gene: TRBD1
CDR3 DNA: TGCGCCAGCAGTCCGATGGGACAGGGGAACACCGGGGAGCTGTTTTTT
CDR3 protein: CASSPMGQGNTGELFF